The 24 T cell receptor beta chains below were found in one sample sequenced in a study of shared clonotypes between healthy human individuals. The data were produced by immunoSEQ multiplex PCR, yet TCRdb's version contains in-frame clones alone and is incomplete. The table lists 650,000 to 750,000 clones, roughly 78% of them singletons, with around 1.8% in the top ten. Input material: memory CD4+ T cells sorted from blood. Subset: CD45RA-negative fraction. The receptors originated from a woman between 25 and 40 years old in good health.

The CDR3: CASMGGGSEQFF. For the CDR3, the DNA is TGTGCCAGTATGGGAGGGGGGAGTGAGCAGTTCTTC. The chain has TRBV19 and TRBJ2-1; possible D gene TRBD2, 7 bases. Trimming removed 7 bases at V and 9 bases at J, with 13 bases between. CDR1 and CDR2 from the germline V gene are LNHDA and SQIVND (reference sequence). CDR3 length equals 12 residues.

The chain carries TRBV10-2 and TRBJ2-1, with 11 bases identical to TRBD2. The CDR3 is made up of 15 amino acids. Germline CDR1 and CDR2: WSHSY and SAAADI. V gave up 3 bases and J gave up 6 bases; unmatched junction bases: 4. CDR3 sequence: CASSDLGLAGNEQFF. The CDR3 DNA sequence: TGCGCCAGCAGTGATCTTGGACTAGCGGGCAATGAGCAGTTCTTC.

This clone was found once. A far larger clone is one nucleotide away, so this likely arose from a read error. The rearrangement joins TRBV27 to TRBJ1-1; D not resolved. Germline V gives CDR1 MNHEY, CDR2 SMNVEV (reference sequence). The CDR3 has 14 residues. For the CDR3, the DNA is TGTGCCGGCAGTCGCCCGGGGATGAACACTGAAGCTTTCTTT. This translates into CAGSRPGMNTEAFF.

The chain couples TRBV28 to TRBJ1-5, with D unclear. The CDR3 spans 15 residues. From germline, CDR1 is MDHEN and CDR2 SYDVKM. V was cut by 2 bases and J by 4 bases, with 12 bases left in between. This CDR3 is CASSLRGAGNQPQHF. The CDR3 DNA is TGTGCCAGCAGTTTACGGGGAGCAGGAAATCAGCCCCAGCATTTT.

The chain employs TRBV15 and TRBJ1-1; 8 nucleotides line up with TRBD1. The V gene end was trimmed by 1 base and the J gene end by 6 bases; junction bases not matched to a gene: 4. Germline assignment: CDR1 LNHNV and CDR2 YYDKDF (reference sequence). CDR3 length: 14 residues. The CDR3 sequence: CATSRGQGFAEAFF. The DNA of the CDR3 is TGTGCCACCAGCAGAGGACAGGGGTTTGCTGAAGCTTTCTTT.

This rearrangement joins TRBV10-2 to TRBJ2-1; 12 bases fit TRBD1. This CDR3 region has 14 residues. V trimming: 5 bases; J trimming: 7 bases; junction bases outside the gene matches: 3. Germline lookup yields CDR1 WSHSY and CDR2 SAAADI. CDR3 sequence: CASSPGQGANEQFF. For the CDR3, the DNA is TGCGCCAGCAGTCCGGGACAGGGGGCTAATGAGCAGTTCTTC.

The count of this clone is one. The chain has TRBV6-5 and TRBJ1-3; D unclear. The CDR3 runs to 16 residues. Germline CDR1 is MNHEY and CDR2 is SVGAGI. Trimming pared 0 bases from V and 2 bases from J, leaving 11 bases between. The CDR3 reads CASSYSAETAGNTIYF. CDR3 coding DNA: TGTGCCAGCAGTTACTCGGCCGAGACTGCTGGAAACACCATATATTTT.

There are a few counts of this clone. This chain joins TRBV10-2 and TRBJ2-1, with 12 bases matching TRBD2. V was clipped by 1 base and J by 4 bases; unmatched bases: 5. Germline CDR1 WSHSY, CDR2 SAAADI. The CDR3 is 17 residues long. The CDR3 loop reads CASSEFWTSGDYNEQFF. The DNA of the CDR3 is TGCGCCAGCAGTGAGTTTTGGACTAGCGGGGATTACAATGAGCAGTTCTTC.

With regard to this clone: At the DNA level, this CDR3 is encoded by other sequences in the same sample as well. The chain uses TRBV7-3 and TRBJ2-2; D call uncertain. Germline values: CDR1 SGHTA, CDR2 FQGTGA. Trimming pared 5 bases from V and 2 bases from J, leaving 9 bases between. CDR3 length equals 14 residues. This CDR3 reads CASSPDSNTGELFF. Written as DNA, the CDR3 is TGTGCCAGCAGCCCCGATTCAAACACCGGGGAGCTGTTTTTT. The full variable domain, completed using reference TRBV7-3 and TRBJ2-2, is GAGVSQTPSNKVTEKGKYVELRCDPISGHTALYWYRQSLGQGPEFLIYFQGTGAADDSGLPNDRFFAVRPEGSVSTLKIQRTERGDSAVYLCASSPDSNTGELFFGEGSRLTVL.

The chain links TRBV7-2 to TRBJ2-1, with D perhaps matching TRBD2 (6 bases). Looked up from germline, CDR1 is SGHTA and CDR2 is FQGNSA. CDR3 length: 13 residues. The V end lost 0 bases, the J end lost 9 bases, and 9 bases lay between the germline ends. The CDR3, as DNA: TGTGCCAGCAGCTTAGCTAGGGGAGGTGAGCAGTTCTTC. Its protein is CASSLARGGEQFF.

The chain couples TRBV28 to TRBJ1-1; perhaps TRBD1 as D (6 bases). Germline V gives CDR1 MDHEN, CDR2 SYDVKM. The CDR3 is 12 residues long. Trimming left V 6 bases short and J 7 bases short, with 12 bases between. CDR3 residues: CASSTTQGEAFF. CDR3 DNA sequence: TGTGCCAGCAGCACAACACAGGGTGAAGCTTTCTTT.

In its sample, this clone was seen a few times. The chain has TRBV18 and TRBJ1-1, with D uncertain. CDR1 is KGHSH and CDR2 is LQKENI in the germline V gene. The CDR3 has 14 residues. Trimming left V 1 base short and J 5 bases short, with 11 bases between. CDR3 DNA: TGTGCCAGCTCACCACTGCAGGAAAGGACTGAAGCTTTCTTT. Protein sequence: CASSPLQERTEAFF.

The chain combines TRBV19 with TRBJ1-1, with D maybe TRBD1 (5 bases). Trimming cost V 1 base and J 2 bases, with 11 bases left between them. The CDR3 contains 15 residues. Germline-derived CDR1 and CDR2 are LNHDA and SQIVND (reference sequence). This CDR3 is CASSIGRRDNTEAFF. The CDR3 nucleotides read TGTGCCAGTAGTATAGGAAGGAGGGACAACACTGAAGCTTTCTTT. The entire variable domain, with the rest obtained from reference TRBV19 and TRBJ1-1, is as follows: DGGITQSPKYLFRKEGQNVTLSCEQNLNHDAMYWYRQDPGQGLRLIYYSQIVNDFQKGDIAEGYSVSREKKESFPLTVTSAQKNPTAFYLCASSIGRRDNTEAFFGQGTRLTVV.

There are a few counts of this clone. V and J are TRBV9 and TRBJ2-1, with 13 bases fitting TRBD2. This CDR3 contains 15 residues. Unmatched junction bases numbered 8, after V lost 5 bases and J lost 9 bases. Germline CDR1 and CDR2: SGDLS and YYNGEE. Written as DNA, the CDR3 is TGTGCCAGCAGACCCACTAGCGGGAGGGCCCTTGAGCAGTTCTTC. Translated: CASRPTSGRALEQFF.

Notes on this clone: Other DNA sequences in the same sample also yield this CDR3. The V and J genes are TRBV18 and TRBJ1-5; 10 positions match TRBD1. Losses at the gene ends were 3 bases for V and 7 bases for J; bases not matched to a gene: 6. Germline CDR1 is KGHSH and CDR2 is LQKENI. CDR3 length: 15 residues. In nucleotides, the CDR3 is TGTGCCAGCTCACCGGTAGGGACAGGGGAGCAGCCCCAGCATTTT. This codes for CASSPVGTGEQPQHF. Full variable domain (remainder filled in from reference TRBV18 and TRBJ1-5): NAGVMQNPRHLVRRRGQEARLRCSPMKGHSHVYWYRQLPEEGLKFMVYLQKENIIDESGMPKERFSAEFPKEGPSILRIQQVVRGDSAAYFCASSPVGTGEQPQHFGDGTRLSIL.

V is TRBV7-2 and J is TRBJ1-2, with D perhaps matching TRBD1 (5 bases). The length of the CDR3 is 14 residues. Germline CDR1 and CDR2: SGHTA and FQGNSA. The germline V and J ends were trimmed by 5 bases and 4 bases, with 14 bases remaining between them. In nucleotides, the CDR3 is TGTGCCAGCAGCCAAAGCCCAGGGATCTATGGCTACACCTTC. This translates into CASSQSPGIYGYTF.

The table lists this clone with a count of one. The genes are TRBV6-5 and TRBJ2-3; tentative D call: TRBD2 (6 bases). V lost 2 bases and J lost 7, with 10 bases in between. Germline V CDR1 and CDR2: MNHEY, SVGAGI. The CDR3 runs to 13 residues. CDR3 sequence reads: CASSYPGLNTQYF. CDR3 in DNA: TGTGCCAGCAGTTACCCAGGACTAAATACGCAGTATTTT.

This clone was recorded a few times. J is TRBJ1-1 and V is TRBV6-5; 8 nucleotides agree with TRBD1. CDR1 MNHEY and CDR2 SVGAGI come from the germline V gene. Losses at the gene ends were 6 bases for V and 4 bases for J; bases not matched to a gene: 4. The CDR3 runs 13 residues. CDR3 sequence (DNA): TGTGCCAGCAGCCCGACAGGGGTCACTGAAGCTTTCTTT. It is translated as CASSPTGVTEAFF.

J is TRBJ2-7 and V is TRBV2; D is uncertain. This CDR3 is 14 amino acids long. Germline V gene data show CDR1 as SNHLY and CDR2 as FYNNEI. Trimming pared 5 bases from V and 7 bases from J, leaving 18 bases between. CDR3 coding DNA: TGTGCCAGCAGTCCCCGGTTGTTAGTGGGGGAGCAGTACTTC. Protein product: CASSPRLLVGEQYF.

J is TRBJ2-7 and V is TRBV5-1; the D gene is possibly TRBD2 (5 bases). This CDR3 comprises 14 residues. Trimming stripped 3 bases from V and 6 bases from J, with 16 bases between. Germline V gene data show CDR1 as SGHRS and CDR2 as YFSETQ. CDR3 protein: CASSSYEDGGEQYF. CDR3 DNA: TGCGCCAGCAGCTCGTATGAGGACGGAGGCGAGCAGTACTTC.

The chain combines TRBV9 with TRBJ2-2; D is possibly TRBD1 or TRBD2 (6 bases each). The V end was cut by 0 bases, the J end by 6 bases, with 12 bases between. The germline gives CDR1 SGDLS, CDR2 YYNGEE. The CDR3 extends over 15 amino acids. For the CDR3, the DNA is TGTGCCAGCAGCGTAGCGGGAGAGGGGGCCGGGGAGCTGTTTTTT. Translated, it gives CASSVAGEGAGELFF.

The V gene is TRBV18, the J gene TRBJ1-5; no clear D gene. The length of the CDR3 is 18 residues. V was cut by 1 base and J by 0 bases, with 16 bases left in between. Looked up from germline, CDR1 is KGHSH and CDR2 is LQKENI. In nucleotides, the CDR3 is TGTGCCAGCTCACCACGAGGGCTAGATCGTCCTAGCAATCAGCCCCAGCATTTT. Translation gives CASSPRGLDRPSNQPQHF. The full variable domain, completed using reference TRBV18 and TRBJ1-5, is NAGVMQNPRHLVRRRGQEARLRCSPMKGHSHVYWYRQLPEEGLKFMVYLQKENIIDESGMPKERFSAEFPKEGPSILRIQQVVRGDSAAYFCASSPRGLDRPSNQPQHFGDGTRLSIL.

The J gene is TRBJ2-1, the V gene TRBV5-8; the D is unclear. CDR1 is SGHTS, CDR2 YDEGEE, per germline. This CDR3 spans 13 amino acids. V lost 5 bases to trimming and J lost 3 bases, with 9 bases between them. This CDR3 is CASSPWYYNEQFF. For the CDR3, the DNA is TGTGCCAGCAGTCCCTGGTACTACAATGAGCAGTTCTTC.

The chain uses TRBV2 and TRBJ2-7; D is perhaps TRBD1 or TRBD2 (5 bases each). The CDR3 is 16 residues long. Germline V lookup: CDR1 SNHLY, CDR2 FYNNEI. Trimming removed 6 bases at V and 0 bases at J, with 18 bases between. The CDR3 DNA reads as TGTGCCAGCAGGTACTCCGGGACGCTGAGCTCCTACGAGCAGTACTTC. The encoded protein is CASRYSGTLSSYEQYF.